This TCR beta chain comes out of a study of shared clonotypes between healthy human individuals. Study as a whole: The study drew on a couple of women and a few men aged 18 to 49 as donors.

In unsorted samples, genomic DNA was obtained using about 90 million PBMCs. Each PCR replicate run on unsorted PBMC took in around 290 ng DNA, some 28,000 T cell genomes. The unsorted PBMC sample used ten immunoSEQ deep assay plates. TCRdb's copy holds only in-frame clones and misses some; the assay was immunoSEQ multiplex PCR. The table shows fewer than 550,000 clones, with 75% to 80% occurring only once. The V end was cut by 0 bases, the J end by 4 bases, with 18 bases between. The CDR3 totals 18 residues. CDR1 LGHNA and CDR2 YNFKEQ come from the germline V gene. The clonotype comes from a woman between 40 and 55 years old in good health. Some clones in this sample may be carry-over from other donors' samples. The chain joins TRBV4-2 to TRBJ1-4, with TRBD1 as a possible D gene (5 bases). Sample: PBMCs. CDR3 residues: CASSQDRDPGGSNEKLFF. The CDR3 DNA sequence: TGTGCCAGCAGCCAAGACCGGGACCCTGGGGGGAGTAATGAAAAACTGTTTTTT.